What follows describes a single TCR beta chain. The antigen remains unidentified. Data came from immunoSEQ multiplex PCR; TCRdb stores just in-frame clones and leaves some out. Here the sample spans about 46,000 clones, approximately 70% being singletons. This entry comes from a study of PD-1 blockade in classical Hodgkin lymphoma. Study observations and caveats: Patients excluded were those beginning nivolumab under 1 year after ASCT.

V lost 6 bases to trimming and J lost 0 bases, with 12 bases between them. Germline V lookup: CDR1 SEHNR, CDR2 FQNEAQ (reference sequence). The CDR3 is made up of 15 amino acids. Brentuximab vedotin exposure varied, and every patient relapsed after autologous stem cell transplantation. This rearrangement joins TRBV7-9 to TRBJ1-3, with D possibly being TRBD1 (5 bases). This receptor was identified in a human donor with classical Hodgkin lymphoma. Sequenced here: peripheral blood mononuclear cells (PBMCs), sampled at baseline. The CDR3 spells CASRQTASSGNTIYF. DNA of the CDR3: TGTGCCAGCAGGCAGACAGCTTCCTCTGGAAACACCATATATTTT.